The sequence of this T cell receptor (beta chain) was determined in a study of shared clonotypes between healthy human individuals. Study as a whole: Used for every donor were three CD4 naive, three CD4 memory, two CD8 naive and one CD8 memory plate.

Only in-frame clones appear in the TCRdb table, and some are missing; sequencing was by immunoSEQ multiplex PCR. There are about 2.4 million clones in the sample; around nine tenths occur only once, and roughly 0.14% lies in the top ten. V lost 7 bases to trimming and J lost 5 bases; unmatched junction nucleotides: 17. Germline-derived CDR1 and CDR2 are SGHRS and YFSETQ. CDR3 length equals 16 residues. Points from the study as a whole: Genetic and exposure-history diversity was limited by the small donor number.

For this clone: The target antigen is unknown.

This sequence joins TRBV5-1 and TRBJ2-5; TRBD2 matches at 7 bases. Sequenced: naive CD4+ T cells sorted from blood. The sample's subset: CD45RA+ positively selected. The sequence was obtained from a man between 18 and 35 years old in good health. The CDR3 here is CASHYGTVWGGETQYF. DNA for the CDR3: TGCGCCAGCCACTACGGGACGGTTTGGGGGGGTGAGACCCAGTACTTC. Supplemented by reference TRBV5-1 and TRBJ2-5, the full variable domain reads KAGVTQTPRYLIKTRGQQVTLSCSPISGHRSVSWYQQTPGQGLQFLFEYFSETQRNKGNFPGRFSGRQFSNSRSEMNVSTLELGDSALYLCASHYGTVWGGETQYFGPGTRLLVL.